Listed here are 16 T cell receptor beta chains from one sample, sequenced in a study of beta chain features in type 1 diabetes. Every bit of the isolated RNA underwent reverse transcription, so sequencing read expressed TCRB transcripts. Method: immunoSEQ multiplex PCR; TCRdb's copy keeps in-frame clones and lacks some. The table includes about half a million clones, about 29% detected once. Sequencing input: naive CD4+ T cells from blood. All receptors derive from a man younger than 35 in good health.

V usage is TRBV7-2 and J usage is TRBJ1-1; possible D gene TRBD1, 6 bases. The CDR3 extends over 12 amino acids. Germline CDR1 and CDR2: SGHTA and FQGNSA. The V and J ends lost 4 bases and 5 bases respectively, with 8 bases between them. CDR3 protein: CASSYRGTEAFF. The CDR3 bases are TGTGCCAGCAGCTATAGGGGGACTGAAGCTTTCTTT.

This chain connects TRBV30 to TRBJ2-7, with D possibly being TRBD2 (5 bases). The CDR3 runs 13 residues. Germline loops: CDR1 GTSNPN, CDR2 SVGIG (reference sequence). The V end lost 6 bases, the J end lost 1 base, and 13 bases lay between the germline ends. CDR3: CACIRTASYEQYF. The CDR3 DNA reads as TGTGCCTGTATAAGGACTGCTTCCTACGAGCAGTACTTC.

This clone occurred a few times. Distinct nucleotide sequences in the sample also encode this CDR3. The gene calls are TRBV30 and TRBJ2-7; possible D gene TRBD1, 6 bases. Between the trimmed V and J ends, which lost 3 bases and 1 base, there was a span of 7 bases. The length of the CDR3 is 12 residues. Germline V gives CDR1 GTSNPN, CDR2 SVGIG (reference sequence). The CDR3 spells CAWRRGSYEQYF. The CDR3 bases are TGTGCCTGGAGGAGGGGGTCCTACGAGCAGTACTTC.

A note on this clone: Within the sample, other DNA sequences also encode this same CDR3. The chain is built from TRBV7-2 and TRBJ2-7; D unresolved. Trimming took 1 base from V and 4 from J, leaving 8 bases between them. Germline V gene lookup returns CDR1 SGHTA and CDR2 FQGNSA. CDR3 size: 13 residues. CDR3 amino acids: CASSLGILYEQYF. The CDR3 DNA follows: TGTGCCAGCAGCTTAGGAATACTTTACGAGCAGTACTTC.

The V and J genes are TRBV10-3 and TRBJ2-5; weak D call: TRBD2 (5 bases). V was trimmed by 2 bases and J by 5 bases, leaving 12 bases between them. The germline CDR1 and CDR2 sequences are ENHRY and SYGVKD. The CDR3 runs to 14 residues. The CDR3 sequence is CAISEGRGWETQYF. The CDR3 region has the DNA TGTGCCATCAGTGAGGGCCGGGGTTGGGAGACCCAGTACTTC.

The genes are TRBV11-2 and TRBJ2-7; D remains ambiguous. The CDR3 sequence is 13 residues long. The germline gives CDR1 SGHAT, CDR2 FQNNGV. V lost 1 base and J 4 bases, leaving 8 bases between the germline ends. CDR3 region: CASSLVASYEQYF. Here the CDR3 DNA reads TGTGCCAGCAGCTTAGTGGCCAGTTACGAGCAGTACTTC.

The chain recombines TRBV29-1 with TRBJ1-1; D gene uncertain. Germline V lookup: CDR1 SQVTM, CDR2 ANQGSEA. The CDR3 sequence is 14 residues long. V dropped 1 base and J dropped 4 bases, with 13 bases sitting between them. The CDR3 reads CSVEAQRYRTEAFF. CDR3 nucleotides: TGCAGCGTTGAAGCCCAAAGGTACCGCACTGAAGCTTTCTTT.

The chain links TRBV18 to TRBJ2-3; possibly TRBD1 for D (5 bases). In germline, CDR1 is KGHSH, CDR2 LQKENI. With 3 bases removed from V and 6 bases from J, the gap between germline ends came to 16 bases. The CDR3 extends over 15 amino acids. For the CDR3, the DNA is TGTGCCAGCTCACCGCAGGGCATCCTTGGGGATACGCAGTATTTT. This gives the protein CASSPQGILGDTQYF.

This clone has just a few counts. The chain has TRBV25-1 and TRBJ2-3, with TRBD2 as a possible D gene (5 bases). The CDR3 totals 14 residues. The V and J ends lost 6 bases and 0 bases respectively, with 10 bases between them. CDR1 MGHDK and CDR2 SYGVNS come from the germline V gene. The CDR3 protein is CASRRETSTDTQYF. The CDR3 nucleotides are TGTGCCAGCAGACGGGAAACTAGCACAGATACGCAGTATTTT.

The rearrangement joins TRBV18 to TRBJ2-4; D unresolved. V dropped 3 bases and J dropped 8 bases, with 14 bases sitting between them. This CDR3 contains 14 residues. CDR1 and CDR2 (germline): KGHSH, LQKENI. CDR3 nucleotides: TGTGCCAGCTCACCGGCCGTTTCTGGGTACATTCAGTACTTC. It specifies CASSPAVSGYIQYF.

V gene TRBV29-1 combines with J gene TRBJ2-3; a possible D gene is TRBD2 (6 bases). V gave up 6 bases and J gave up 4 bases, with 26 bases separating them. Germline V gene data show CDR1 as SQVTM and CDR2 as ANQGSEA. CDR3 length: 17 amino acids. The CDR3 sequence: CSVEPFRLGTASDTQYF. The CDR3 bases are TGCAGCGTGGAACCGTTCCGACTAGGTACCGCTTCAGATACGCAGTATTTT.

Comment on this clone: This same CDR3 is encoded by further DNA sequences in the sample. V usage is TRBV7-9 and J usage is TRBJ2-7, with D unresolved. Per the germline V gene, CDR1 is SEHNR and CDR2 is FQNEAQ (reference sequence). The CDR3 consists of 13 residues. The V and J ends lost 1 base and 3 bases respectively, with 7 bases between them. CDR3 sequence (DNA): TGTGCCAGCAGCTTAGTCGGCGGCTACGAGCAGTACTTC. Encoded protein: CASSLVGGYEQYF. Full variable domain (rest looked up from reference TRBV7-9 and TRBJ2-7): DTGVSQNPRHKITKRGQNVTFRCDPISEHNRLYWYRQTLGQGPEFLTYFQNEAQLEKSRLLSDRFSAERPKGSFSTLEIQRTEQGDSAMYLCASSLVGGYEQYFGPGTRLTVT.

The chain's CDR3 is CASSLRRSAGGPDEQYF. CDR3 nucleotides: TGTGCCAGCAGCTTAAGGAGGTCGGCGGGAGGGCCGGACGAGCAGTACTTC. The chain is built from TRBV7-2 and TRBJ2-7; 9 bases map to TRBD2. This CDR3 is built from 17 residues. The germline gives CDR1 SGHTA, CDR2 FQGNSA. V trimming: 2 bases; J trimming: 5 bases; junction bases outside the gene matches: 13.

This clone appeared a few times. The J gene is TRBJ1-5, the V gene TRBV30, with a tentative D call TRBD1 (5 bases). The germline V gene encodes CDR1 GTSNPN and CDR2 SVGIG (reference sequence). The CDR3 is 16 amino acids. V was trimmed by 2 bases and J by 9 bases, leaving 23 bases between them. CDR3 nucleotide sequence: TGTGCCTGGAGTACCCAGGCCCTCGGGGGTACTCGGCCCCAGCATTTT. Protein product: CAWSTQALGGTRPQHF. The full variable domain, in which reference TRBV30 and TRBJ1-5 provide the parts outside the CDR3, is SQTIHQWPATLVQPVGSPLSLECTVEGTSNPNLYWYRQAAGRGLQLLFYSVGIGQISSEVPQNLSASRPQDRQFILSSKKLLLSDSGFYLCAWSTQALGGTRPQHFGDGTRLSIL.

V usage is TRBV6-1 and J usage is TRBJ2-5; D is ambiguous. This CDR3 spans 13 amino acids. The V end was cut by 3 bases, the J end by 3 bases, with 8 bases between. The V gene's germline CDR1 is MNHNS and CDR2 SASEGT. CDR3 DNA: TGTGCCAGCAGTGATCGGTACGAAGAGACCCAGTACTTC. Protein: CASSDRYEETQYF.

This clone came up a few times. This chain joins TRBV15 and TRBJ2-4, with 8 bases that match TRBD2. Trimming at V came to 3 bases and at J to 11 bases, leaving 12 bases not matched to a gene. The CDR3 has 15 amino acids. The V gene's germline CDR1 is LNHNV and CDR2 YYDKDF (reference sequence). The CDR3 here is CATSSTSGRLFFQYF. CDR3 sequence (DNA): TGTGCCACCAGCAGTACTAGCGGCCGGCTTTTCTTTCAGTACTTC.